This TCR beta chain was sequenced in a study of T-cell memory formation after mild COVID-19 (dated by TCRdb to 2020 to 2022). Regarding the study in general: TCR sequence clusters from the two donors were found to be largely donor specific. In a couple of donors, T-cell clones that expanded and contracted after mild COVID-19 were tracked by sequencing TCRalpha and TCRbeta repertoires over time. Two young, previously healthy adult volunteers made up the cohort, one male and one female. Results and caveats for the whole study, not just this receptor: SARS-CoV-2 specificity was not confirmed for the second-wave clones peaking on day 37. Some responding clones were detected in pre-infection memory, which suggested that pre-existing cross-reactive memory T cells had joined the SARS-CoV-2 response. Contracting CD4+ clones turned up mainly in the CM and EM memory subsets, whereas EMRA was where CD8+ clones were enriched. From day 15 to 85, contracting clones showed balanced CD4/CD8 phenotypes, whereas a second wave of clones that expanded from day 15 to 37 leaned towards CD4+. The study covered only a couple of mild cases, and larger cohorts including severe cases with pre-infection samples were considered necessary.

The reads were generated on an Illumina NovaSeq 6000. Using 5'RACE with constant-segment primers, TCRalpha and TCRbeta cDNA libraries were constructed, with sample barcodes and unique molecular identifiers added in the process. RNA was extracted from every sample with Trizol reagent. Amplification of the libraries took two PCR steps, and the second step added a second sample barcode plus Illumina TruSeq adapters. Libraries were sequenced on an Illumina NovaSeq with 2 x 150 bp paired-end reads. As for the original processing: Demultiplexing of reads and collapsing into UMI-guided consensus sequences were performed with migec v1.2.7. Using mixcr v2.1.11, UMI consensuses were aligned to TRA and TRB V and J templates and then assembled into clonotypes. Expanded or contracted clonotypes were those called significant by both edgeR and NoisET, with noise models trained on biological replicates. For edgeR calls, a false discovery rate-adjusted p below 0.01 and a log2 fold-change threshold of 1 were applied. PCA with hierarchical clustering of max-normalized trajectories of the 1000 most abundant clonotypes was used as exploratory dynamics analysis. Separately sequenced CD4+ and CD8+ repertoires were used to assign a CD4 or CD8 phenotype to each responding clone. TCRdb handled the public reads itself, with Q25 trimming in fastp and clone calling in MiXCR, and kept productive beta chains. Rows merge per CDR3 protein into single entries with the most common DNA and genes. The V and J calls here are based on TCRdb, not the publication. The sample records 360,000 or so distinct CDR3 sequences, approximately 29% of which are singletons. The ten largest clones capture approximately 13% of the sample.

Ficoll-Paque density gradient centrifugation was the method used to isolate PBMCs. The CDR3 covers 14 residues, taking in both the cysteine and the phenylalanine. The sequence is cut down to CDR3 DNA, 42 bases in frame from base 1. CDR1 is given as WSHSY and CDR2 as SAAADI, both from the germline V gene. V drops 8 bases and J drops 4 bases, leaving 17 bases in between. As for this clonotype: The target of this receptor is not known. No quality values exist for individual bases; no much larger clone is one base distant.

Material for sequencing was PBMCs or a T cell subset sorted from them (not recorded which). This sequence uses TRBV10-2 and TRBJ2-5; too little of a D gene remains to name it. This TCR was sampled from an adult woman who had mild COVID-19 (a few samples of this study predate the infection). The sample titles of this study are shuffled in the database, so cell type and time point are left out; the donor was told from shared clones. The DNA is TGCGCCAGCGGGTGGAGCGATCTTAGAGAGACCCAGTACTTC. Its amino acids are CASGWSDLRETQYF.